This T cell receptor (beta chain) was observed in a study of blood T cell repertoires in COVID-19. Study summary: COVID-19 samples from acute and convalescent phases originated in the United States, Italy and Spain. PBMCs, B-cell-depleted T cells, or T cells provided the cDNA or gDNA that made up the material.

Authors' methods: Reference gene primers were amplified, and this amplification served to estimate nucleated cell counts. TCRdb keeps only in-frame clones here, not all; method: immunoSEQ multiplex PCR. V and J calls and clone size are given by that table; D and trimming were obtained from the DNA. The sample shows 35,000 to 55,000 clones, roughly 90% of them seen only once. This CDR3 is built from 14 residues. Unmatched junction bases numbered 5, after V lost 2 bases and J lost 4 bases. The germline V gene encodes CDR1 MNHEY and CDR2 SVGAGI. The chain uses TRBV6-5 and TRBJ2-7; 7 bases agree with TRBD1. The specimen was peripheral blood. The source of this sequence is a man in his sixties or seventies with active COVID-19. The CDR3 here is CASSYEGGQYEQYF. CDR3 DNA sequence: TGTGCCAGCAGTTACGAAGGGGGCCAGTACGAGCAGTACTTC.